This passage covers 20 T cell receptor beta chains from one sample sequenced in a study of blood T cell repertoires in COVID-19. Sequencing was performed with immunoSEQ multiplex PCR; in TCRdb, only in-frame clones are kept and a portion is missing. The sample has 150,000 or so clones, 70% to 90% seen once. Material for sequencing was peripheral blood. These receptors originate from a man aged 50 to 59 with acute or convalescent COVID-19.

The chain is built from TRBV2 and TRBJ2-1, with 14 bases that match TRBD2. Germline V CDR1 and CDR2: SNHLY, FYNNEI. The length of the CDR3 is 18 residues. V lost 3 bases, J lost 7 bases, and 11 bases stayed unmatched. The CDR3 nucleotides are TGTGCCAGCAGTGAGCGACTAGCGGGAGGGCCGGTATCAAATGAGCAGTTCTTC. Its protein is CASSERLAGGPVSNEQFF.

This clone was detected once. The CDR3: CASSAKQSTNYGYTF. The CDR3 coding sequence is TGTGCCAGCAGCGCCAAACAGAGTACTAACTATGGCTACACCTTC. This chain uses TRBV6-5 with TRBJ1-2; no reliable D call. In germline, CDR1 is MNHEY, CDR2 SVGAGI. Between the trimmed V and J ends, which lost 6 bases and 0 bases, there was a span of 14 bases. The CDR3 runs to 15 residues.

This clone was seen a handful of times. Other DNA sequences of this sample code for an identical CDR3. The chain recombines TRBV24-1 with TRBJ1-2; D is unclear. CDR1 and CDR2 (germline): KGHDR, SFDVKD. The CDR3 spans 14 residues. V was pared by 4 bases and J by 1 base, with 9 bases between. This CDR3 reads CATSEAGYNYGYTF. The CDR3 DNA sequence: TGTGCCACCAGTGAGGCAGGATATAACTATGGCTACACCTTC.

V is TRBV6-4 and J is TRBJ2-1; TRBD2 matches at 8 bases. V dropped 4 bases and J dropped 7; count of bases not matched to a gene: 12. Germline loops: CDR1 MRHNA, CDR2 SNTAGT. CDR3 length: 16 amino acids. The CDR3 region is CASSAWQAGARNEQFF. In nucleotides, the CDR3 is TGTGCCAGCAGTGCCTGGCAAGCGGGAGCTAGAAATGAGCAGTTCTTC.

This clone came up once. The rearrangement links TRBV10-3 to TRBJ1-1; 9 bases agree with TRBD1. Germline V gene data show CDR1 as ENHRY and CDR2 as SYGVKD. V gave up 4 bases and J gave up 8 bases; unmatched junction bases: 2. CDR3 length: 12 amino acids. The CDR3 loop reads CAISGDRAEAFF. Here the CDR3 DNA reads TGTGCCATCAGTGGGGACAGGGCCGAAGCTTTCTTT.

The chain is built from TRBV5-1 and TRBJ2-2, with a weak D call TRBD1 (5 bases). V was pared by 2 bases and J by 0 bases, with 8 bases between. Per the germline V gene, CDR1 is SGHRS and CDR2 is YFSETQ. The CDR3 runs to 15 residues. CDR3 bases: TGCGCCAGCAGCTTAACCAGGGCGAACACCGGGGAGCTGTTTTTT. As protein: CASSLTRANTGELFF.

The rearrangement uses TRBV5-1 and TRBJ2-1, with TRBD2 matching 10 bases. The trim removed 0 bases at V and 7 bases at J, leaving 13 bases unmatched. Germline V gene sequence: CDR1 SGHRS, CDR2 YFSETQ. The length of the CDR3 is 18 residues. The CDR3 region has the DNA TGCGCCAGCAGCTTGGTATTCGAAGCGGGAGGGCCTGGGAATGAGCAGTTCTTC. This translates into CASSLVFEAGGPGNEQFF. Full variable domain (missing parts from reference TRBV5-1 and TRBJ2-1): KAGVTQTPRYLIKTRGQQVTLSCSPISGHRSVSWYQQTPGQGLQFLFEYFSETQRNKGNFPGRFSGRQFSNSRSEMNVSTLELGDSALYLCASSLVFEAGGPGNEQFFGPGTRLTVL.

The chain recombines TRBV14 with TRBJ2-3; D ambiguous. Germline CDR1 is SGHDN and CDR2 is FVKESK. The CDR3 loop spans 13 amino acids. The germline V and J ends were trimmed by 1 base and 2 bases, with 4 bases remaining between them. The CDR3 region has the DNA TGTGCCAGCAGCCAAGGACTCACAGATACGCAGTATTTT. Translated, it gives CASSQGLTDTQYF. Using reference TRBV14 and TRBJ2-3 for the parts outside the CDR3, the full variable domain is EAGVTQFPSHSVIEKGQTVTLRCDPISGHDNLYWYRRVMGKEIKFLLHFVKESKQDESGMPNNRFLAERTGGTYSTLKVQPAELEDSGVYFCASSQGLTDTQYFGPGTRLTVL.

This chain joins TRBV19 and TRBJ1-2; a possible D gene is TRBD1 (6 bases). CDR3 size: 16 residues. Trimming removed 6 bases at V and 6 bases at J, with 23 bases between. Germline CDR1 reads LNHDA; CDR2 reads SQIVND (reference sequence). The CDR3 protein is CASSSSGTTPRDGYTF. Here the CDR3 DNA reads TGTGCCAGTAGCTCGTCAGGGACAACTCCAAGAGATGGCTACACCTTC.

The chain combines TRBV7-3 with TRBJ1-5; D gene ambiguous. The CDR3 runs to 13 residues. V lost 5 bases, J lost 5 bases, and 10 bases lay in between. The germline gives CDR1 SGHTA, CDR2 FQGTGA. CDR3 in DNA: TGTGCCAGCAGCGCAGAAAAGTATCAGCCCCAGCATTTT. The encoded protein is CASSAEKYQPQHF.

The chain carries TRBV5-1 and TRBJ1-1; TRBD1 is a possible D gene (5 bases). The germline V gene has CDR1 SGHRS and CDR2 YFSETQ. This CDR3 region has 13 residues. V gave up 3 bases and J gave up 11 bases, with 17 bases separating them. The DNA for the CDR3 is TGCGCCAGCAGCTACTTCGGGGGTCGGGAGGCTTTCTTT. This encodes CASSYFGGREAFF.

The chain is built from TRBV3-1 (or the pseudogene TRBV3-2) and TRBJ1-3; no clear D. Germline V gives CDR1 LGHDT, CDR2 YNNKEL (reference sequence). This CDR3 region has 14 residues. Between the trimmed V and J ends, which lost 0 bases and 0 bases, there was a span of 3 bases. For the CDR3, the DNA is TGTGCCAGCAGCCAAGATATCTCTGGAAACACCATATATTTT. It specifies CASSQDISGNTIYF.

The chain recombines TRBV5-1 with TRBJ2-5, with 8 bases fitting TRBD1. V lost 4 bases to trimming and J lost 5 bases; unmatched junction nucleotides: 4. CDR3 size: 13 residues. CDR1 and CDR2 from the germline V gene are SGHRS and YFSETQ. CDR3 residues: CASSTRDRETQYF. The CDR3 coding sequence is TGCGCCAGCAGCACCCGGGACAGGGAGACCCAGTACTTC.

This clone was observed a few times. The rearrangement joins TRBV5-1 to TRBJ1-2, with 9 bases fitting TRBD1. This CDR3 comprises 14 residues. The germline CDR1 and CDR2 sequences are SGHRS and YFSETQ. V gave up 4 bases and J gave up 6 bases; unmatched junction bases: 7. This CDR3 reads CASSVQGAQNGYTF. Written as DNA, the CDR3 is TGCGCCAGCAGCGTACAGGGGGCGCAGAATGGCTACACCTTC.

This sequence joins TRBV19 and TRBJ1-4, with 9 bases fitting TRBD1. The V segment lost 7 bases and the J segment 10 bases; nucleotides outside the gene matches: 7. The germline CDR1 and CDR2 sequences are LNHDA and SQIVND (reference sequence). The CDR3 is made up of 13 amino acids. CDR3 in amino acids: CASTVTGGGKLFF. The CDR3 DNA follows: TGTGCCAGTACTGTTACAGGGGGCGGAAAACTGTTTTTT.

For the CDR3, the DNA is TGTGCCACCAGCTGGTTAGACAACTCCTACAATGAGCAGTTCTTC. Its translation is CATSWLDNSYNEQFF. This chain uses TRBV15 with TRBJ2-1; D not resolved. CDR1 LNHNV and CDR2 YYDKDF come from the germline V gene (reference sequence). V was clipped by 5 bases and J by 0 bases, with 11 bases between them. The CDR3 sequence is 15 residues long. Complete variable domain (other parts from reference TRBV15 and TRBJ2-1): DAMVIQNPRYQVTQFGKPVTLSCSQTLNHNVMYWYQQKSSQAPKLLFHYYDKDFNNEADTPDNFQSRRPNTSFCFLDIRSPGLGDTAMYLCATSWLDNSYNEQFFGPGTRLTVL.

V gene TRBV30 combines with J gene TRBJ1-5, with no clear D. The ends were cut back, 0 bases at V and 2 bases at J, with 8 bases in the middle. The germline V gene has CDR1 GTSNPN and CDR2 SVGIG (reference sequence). The CDR3 is 14 residues long. Here the CDR3 DNA reads TGTGCCTGGAGTGTAACGGGTCGCAATCAGCCCCAGCATTTT. This gives the protein CAWSVTGRNQPQHF.

The chain is built from TRBV2 and TRBJ2-3, with 10 bases identical to TRBD2. The CDR3 covers 14 residues. Germline V CDR1 and CDR2: SNHLY, FYNNEI. With 7 bases clipped from V and 4 bases from J, the junction kept 5 bases outside the gene matches. The CDR3 spells CASTLGLASDTQYF. DNA for the CDR3: TGTGCCAGCACCTTGGGACTAGCGTCAGATACGCAGTATTTT.

This clone was observed a single time. V usage is TRBV2 and J usage is TRBJ2-7, with 12 bases lining up with TRBD2. Germline V gene sequence: CDR1 SNHLY, CDR2 FYNNEI. The CDR3 is 18 residues long. Trimming at V came to 5 bases and at J to 3 bases, leaving 14 bases not matched to a gene. DNA for the CDR3: TGTGCCAGCAGTCCGCCTTCGGGACTAGCGGGTAACCTCTACGAGCAGTACTTC. Its protein is CASSPPSGLAGNLYEQYF.

This chain uses TRBV7-9 with TRBJ1-1; TRBD1 might be the D (5 bases). The CDR3 contains 13 residues. Deletions cut 3 bases from V and 4 bases from J, with 9 bases between. Germline loops: CDR1 SEHNR, CDR2 FQNEAQ (reference sequence). The CDR3: CASSFGQPTEAFF. CDR3 nucleotides: TGTGCCAGCAGCTTCGGACAACCCACTGAAGCTTTCTTT.